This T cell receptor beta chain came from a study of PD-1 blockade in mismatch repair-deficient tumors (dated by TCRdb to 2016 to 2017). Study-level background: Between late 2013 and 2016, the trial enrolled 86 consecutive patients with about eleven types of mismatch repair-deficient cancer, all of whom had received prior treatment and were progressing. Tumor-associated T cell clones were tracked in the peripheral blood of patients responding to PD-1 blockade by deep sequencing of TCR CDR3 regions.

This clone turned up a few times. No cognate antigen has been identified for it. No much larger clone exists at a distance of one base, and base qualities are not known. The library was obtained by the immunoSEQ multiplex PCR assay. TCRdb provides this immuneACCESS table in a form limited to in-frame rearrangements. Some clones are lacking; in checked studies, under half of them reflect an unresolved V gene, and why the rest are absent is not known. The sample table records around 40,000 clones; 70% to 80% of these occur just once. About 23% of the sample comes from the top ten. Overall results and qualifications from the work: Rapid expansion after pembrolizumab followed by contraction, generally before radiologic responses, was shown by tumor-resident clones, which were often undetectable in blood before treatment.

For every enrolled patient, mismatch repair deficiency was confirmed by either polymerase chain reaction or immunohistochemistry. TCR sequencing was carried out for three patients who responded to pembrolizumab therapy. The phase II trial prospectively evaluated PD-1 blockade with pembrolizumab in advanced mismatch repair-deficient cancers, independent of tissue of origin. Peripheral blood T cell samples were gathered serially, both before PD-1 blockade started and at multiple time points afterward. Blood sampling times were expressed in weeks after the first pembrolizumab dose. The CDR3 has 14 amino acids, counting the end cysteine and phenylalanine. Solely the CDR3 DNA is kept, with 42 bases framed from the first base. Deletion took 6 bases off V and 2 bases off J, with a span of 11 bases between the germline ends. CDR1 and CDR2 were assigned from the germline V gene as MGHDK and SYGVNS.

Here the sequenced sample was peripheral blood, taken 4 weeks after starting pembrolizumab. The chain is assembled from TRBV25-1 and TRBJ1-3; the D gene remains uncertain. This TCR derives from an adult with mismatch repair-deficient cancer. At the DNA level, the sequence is TGTGCCAGCAGCCGTAGTGGCACTGGAAACACCATATATTTT. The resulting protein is CASSRSGTGNTIYF.